This entry lists 17 T cell receptor beta chains sequenced from one sample in a study of cytomegalovirus exposure and HLA in healthy donors (dated by TCRdb to about 2017). Libraries were built with the immunoSEQ multiplex PCR assay. Not all clones reach the TCRdb copy of this immuneACCESS table, which keeps in-frame sequences only. Checked studies attribute under half of the gap to unresolved V genes and leave the rest unexplained. The sample table records about 160,000 clones; roughly 89% of these occur just once. In total, the top ten clones hold around 3% of the sample. Material: PBMCs. The receptors originated from a woman younger than 35 in good health and CMV-seropositive.

V usage is TRBV2 and J usage is TRBJ2-5, with TRBD2 matching over 11 bases. Germline V gene data show CDR1 as SNHLY and CDR2 as FYNNEI. The CDR3 sequence is 17 residues long. V gave up 6 bases and J gave up 0 bases; unmatched junction bases: 9. CDR3 DNA sequence: TGTGCCAGCAGCGAACCGACTAGCGGGGCAAACCAAGAGACCCAGTACTTC. The encoded protein is CASSEPTSGANQETQYF.

This chain links TRBV4-2 with TRBJ2-2; D gene unclear. The germline V and J ends were trimmed by 0 bases and 6 bases, with 11 bases remaining between them. Germline CDR1 is LGHNA and CDR2 is YNFKEQ. This CDR3 spans 15 amino acids. The CDR3 DNA reads TGTGCCAGCAGCCAAGATCGTTTACCAGCCGGGGAGCTGTTTTTT. Residues: CASSQDRLPAGELFF.

V and J are TRBV2 and TRBJ2-3; no reliable D call. The CDR3 runs to 13 residues. CDR1 is SNHLY and CDR2 is FYNNEI in the germline V gene. Trimming took off 6 bases at V and 2 bases at J, with 9 bases between the two ends. The CDR3 region is CASRSAHTDTQYF. CDR3 in DNA: TGTGCCAGCAGAAGCGCCCACACAGATACGCAGTATTTT. The full variable domain, rest sourced from reference TRBV2 and TRBJ2-3, is EPEVTQTPSHQVTQMGQEVILRCVPISNHLYFYWYRQILGQKVEFLVSFYNNEISEKSEIFDDQFSVERPDGSNFTLKIRSTKLEDSAMYFCASRSAHTDTQYFGPGTRLTVL.

This clone was seen only once. The V gene is TRBV6-1, the J gene TRBJ1-4, with D hard to call. The V gene's germline CDR1 is MNHNS and CDR2 SASEGT. The CDR3 length is 13 residues. With 10 bases removed from V and 0 bases from J, the gap between germline ends came to 9 bases. This chain's CDR3 is CATRLPTNEKLFF. The DNA of the CDR3 is TGTGCCACCCGACTCCCAACTAATGAAAAACTGTTTTTT.

The chain is built from TRBV6-6 and TRBJ2-5; 12 nucleotides line up with TRBD2. V dropped 6 bases and J dropped 1; count of bases not matched to a gene: 6. Germline V gives CDR1 MNHNY, CDR2 SVGAGI (reference sequence). The CDR3 runs to 16 residues. This CDR3 reads CASSRGLAGTQETQYF. The CDR3, as DNA: TGTGCCAGCAGCCGCGGACTAGCGGGGACCCAAGAGACCCAGTACTTC.

The chain is built from TRBV25-1 and TRBJ1-5; D is perhaps TRBD1 (6 bases). Germline lookup yields CDR1 MGHDK and CDR2 SYGVNS. The CDR3 consists of 14 residues. The V end lost 10 bases, the J end lost 1 base, and 14 bases lay between the germline ends. The CDR3 spells CATSYRDSNQPQHF. CDR3 DNA: TGTGCCACCTCCTACAGGGACAGCAATCAGCCCCAGCATTTT. Drawing the rest from reference TRBV25-1 and TRBJ1-5, the complete variable domain is EADIYQTPRYLVIGTGKKITLECSQTMGHDKMYWYQQDPGMELHLIHYSYGVNSTEKGDLSSESTVSRIRTEHFPLTLESARPSHTSQYLCATSYRDSNQPQHFGDGTRLSIL.

CDR3 nucleotide sequence: TGCGCCAGCAGCCTAGCGGGAGCGACAGATACGCAGTATTTT. This translates into CASSLAGATDTQYF. V is TRBV4-3 and J is TRBJ2-3; 9 positions agree with TRBD2. The CDR3 loop spans 14 amino acids. The germline V gene encodes CDR1 LGHNA and CDR2 YSLEER. After removal of 4 bases from V and 3 bases from J, the junction contained 2 bases not matched to a gene.

The chain links TRBV7-2 to TRBJ1-2; D might be TRBD1 (6 bases). This CDR3 is 16 amino acids long. Germline-derived CDR1 and CDR2 are SGHTA and FQGNSA. V dropped 4 bases and J dropped 8 bases, with 23 bases sitting between them. CDR3 nucleotides: TGTGCCAGCAGCTGGAACTCCGGGACACCCATCCGGGGCTACACCTTC. This sequence encodes CASSWNSGTPIRGYTF.

The chain uses TRBV2 and TRBJ2-1, with TRBD2 matching over 8 bases. Germline CDR1 SNHLY, CDR2 FYNNEI. This CDR3 contains 15 residues. With V trimmed by 7 bases and J by 3 bases, 8 bases remained unmatched. The CDR3 loop is CASTGRGVNYNEQFF. In DNA, the CDR3 is TGTGCCAGCACCGGGAGGGGGGTCAACTACAATGAGCAGTTCTTC.

The V call is TRBV2, the J call TRBJ2-7, with TRBD1 as a possible D gene (7 bases). CDR1 and CDR2 from the germline V gene are SNHLY and FYNNEI. The CDR3 length is 12 residues. Trimming cost V 8 bases and J 3 bases, with 11 bases left between them. CDR3 region: CASQGGFYEQYF. CDR3 in DNA: TGTGCCAGCCAGGGGGGCTTCTACGAGCAGTACTTC. Supplemented by reference TRBV2 and TRBJ2-7, the full variable domain reads EPEVTQTPSHQVTQMGQEVILRCVPISNHLYFYWYRQILGQKVEFLVSFYNNEISEKSEIFDDQFSVERPDGSNFTLKIRSTKLEDSAMYFCASQGGFYEQYFGPGTRLTVT.

The J gene is TRBJ2-7, the V gene TRBV9; D might be TRBD2 (6 bases). The CDR3 length is 19 residues. V lost 0 bases, J lost 2 bases, and 24 bases lay in between. CDR1 SGDLS and CDR2 YYNGEE come from the germline V gene. CDR3: CASSVAHMGGRQEAYEQYF. The CDR3 DNA follows: TGTGCCAGCAGCGTAGCCCATATGGGAGGACGGCAGGAAGCCTACGAGCAGTACTTC.

CDR3 nucleotide sequence: TGTGCCTGGAGTGTAGTGTTCAGGGGTAAATACCCGAACACCGGGGAGCTGTTTTTT. Its translation is CAWSVVFRGKYPNTGELFF. The chain links TRBV30 to TRBJ2-2, with TRBD1 as a possible D gene (6 bases). This CDR3 is 19 amino acids long. V lost 0 bases and J 0 bases, leaving 20 bases between the germline ends. Germline V CDR1 and CDR2: GTSNPN, SVGIG (reference sequence). Full variable domain (remainder filled in from reference TRBV30 and TRBJ2-2): SQTIHQWPATLVQPVGSPLSLECTVEGTSNPNLYWYRQAAGRGLQLLFYSVGIGQISSEVPQNLSASRPQDRQFILSSKKLLLSDSGFYLCAWSVVFRGKYPNTGELFFGEGSRLTVL.

CDR3 coding DNA: TGTGCCAGCAGGGTAGCGGGAGGGGACTACGAGCAGTACTTC. Its translation is CASRVAGGDYEQYF. This chain connects TRBV6-1 to TRBJ2-7; 11 nucleotides agree with TRBD2. CDR1 and CDR2 (germline): MNHNS, SASEGT. The V segment lost 6 bases and the J segment 3 bases; nucleotides outside the gene matches: 4. CDR3 length: 14 amino acids.

The genes are TRBV2 and TRBJ2-1; 9 nucleotides align to TRBD2. The CDR3 extends over 15 amino acids. The V segment lost 6 bases and the J segment 5 bases; nucleotides outside the gene matches: 8. Germline loops: CDR1 SNHLY, CDR2 FYNNEI. The CDR3: CASSAEAGGDNEQFF. The CDR3 DNA sequence: TGTGCCAGCAGCGCAGAGGCGGGGGGGGACAATGAGCAGTTCTTC.

This sequence joins TRBV7-8 and TRBJ2-1, with 13 bases that match TRBD2. V lost 1 base, J lost 7 bases, and 4 bases stayed unmatched. The CDR3 runs 16 residues. CDR1 is SGHVS, CDR2 FQNEAQ, per germline. CDR3 sequence reads: CASSLVRTSGGNEQFF. The CDR3 DNA follows: TGTGCCAGCAGCTTAGTCCGGACTAGCGGGGGAAATGAGCAGTTCTTC. The variable domain in full, completed from reference TRBV7-8 and TRBJ2-1, reads GAGVSQSPRYKVAKRGQDVALRCDPISGHVSLFWYQQALGQGPEFLTYFQNEAQLDKSGLPSDRFFAERPEGSVSTLKIQRTQQEDSAVYLCASSLVRTSGGNEQFFGPGTRLTVL.

J is TRBJ2-2 and V is TRBV5-1; TRBD1 aligns across 8 bases. This CDR3 contains 15 residues. Germline CDR1 and CDR2: SGHRS and YFSETQ. V lost 3 bases to trimming and J lost 3 bases; unmatched junction nucleotides: 4. In DNA, the CDR3 is TGCGCCAGCAGCTCCCCAGGGGGCTACACCGGGGAGCTGTTTTTT. It is translated as CASSSPGGYTGELFF.

This chain uses TRBV6-6 with TRBJ2-7; 8 positions agree with TRBD1. This CDR3 is 14 amino acids long. Germline lookup yields CDR1 MNHNY and CDR2 SVGAGI (reference sequence). V lost 8 bases and J lost 3; bases outside the gene matches: 9. In DNA form, the CDR3 reads TGTGCCAGCGGGGTGACAGGACAGGGCTACGAGCAGTACTTC. This codes for CASGVTGQGYEQYF.